A single sample gave rise to the 21 T cell receptor beta chains below, sequenced in a study of tumor-infiltrating lymphocytes in localized non-small cell lung cancer. Method: immunoSEQ multiplex PCR; TCRdb's copy keeps in-frame clones and lacks some. The data contain roughly 13,000 clones, roughly four fifths of them seen just once; the ten biggest clones take up approximately 15%. Sample: uninvolved lung tissue not adjacent to the tumor. The receptor source for this set is a human donor with non-small cell lung cancer.

The V call is TRBV11-1, the J call TRBJ1-4; D is undetermined. This CDR3 is 15 amino acids long. V was shortened by 0 bases and J by 3 bases, with 8 bases between the two germline ends. The germline gives CDR1 SGHAT, CDR2 FQDESV (reference sequence). CDR3 loop: CASSLAPRANEKLFF. The CDR3 DNA reads TGTGCCAGCAGCTTAGCCCCAAGGGCTAATGAAAAACTGTTTTTT.

The chain joins TRBV6-6 to TRBJ1-2; no definite D call. The CDR3 covers 13 residues. Germline V gene lookup returns CDR1 MNHNY and CDR2 SVGAGI (reference sequence). Trimming cost V 6 bases and J 4 bases, with 12 bases left between them. CDR3 DNA: TGTGCCAGCAGCGCGCTGGTGGGCTATGGCTACACCTTC. It specifies CASSALVGYGYTF.

The V gene is TRBV19, the J gene TRBJ2-2; D is ambiguous. The CDR3 is 13 residues long. The germline V gene has CDR1 LNHDA and CDR2 SQIVND (reference sequence). The V end lost 1 base, the J end lost 5 bases, and 5 bases lay between the germline ends. The CDR3 region is CASSIGRTGELFF. The CDR3 DNA sequence: TGTGCCAGTAGTATAGGCCGGACCGGGGAGCTGTTTTTT.

This clone was recorded a few times. The genes are TRBV30 and TRBJ2-1; D is uncertain. The V end was cut by 2 bases, the J end by 5 bases, with 4 bases between. Germline CDR1 and CDR2: GTSNPN and SVGIG (reference sequence). The CDR3 runs to 11 residues. Here the CDR3 reads CAWSRNNEQFF. The CDR3 region has the DNA TGTGCCTGGAGTCGAAACAATGAGCAGTTCTTC. The full variable domain, its missing parts supplied by reference TRBV30 and TRBJ2-1, is SQTIHQWPATLVQPVGSPLSLECTVEGTSNPNLYWYRQAAGRGLQLLFYSVGIGQISSEVPQNLSASRPQDRQFILSSKKLLLSDSGFYLCAWSRNNEQFFGPGTRLTVL.

V and J are TRBV11-2 and TRBJ1-5; D is possibly TRBD1 (6 bases). Trimming took off 5 bases at V and 2 bases at J, with 13 bases between the two ends. The CDR3 contains 15 residues. Germline loops: CDR1 SGHAT, CDR2 FQNNGV. DNA for the CDR3: TGTGCCAGCAGCCCGGTGGGGGCGCGCAATCAGCCCCAGCATTTT. Amino acid sequence: CASSPVGARNQPQHF.

This chain joins TRBV5-1 and TRBJ2-1; TRBD2 might be the D (6 bases). Germline CDR1 is SGHRS and CDR2 is YFSETQ. The CDR3 has 12 amino acids. The V and J ends lost 4 bases and 8 bases respectively, with 10 bases between them. CDR3 in amino acids: CASSPGTYEQFF. The CDR3 nucleotides read TGCGCCAGCAGCCCTGGGACTTATGAGCAGTTCTTC.

The chain joins TRBV19 to TRBJ1-6, with TRBD1 identical over 7 bases. The J segment lost 7 bases and the V segment lost 4 bases, leaving 7 bases of the junction unmatched. Germline CDR1 and CDR2: LNHDA and SQIVND (reference sequence). The CDR3 sequence is 15 residues long. CDR3 in DNA: TGTGCCAGTAGTACAGACAGGGATCAGAATTCACCCCTCCACTTT. Translation gives CASSTDRDQNSPLHF.

V is TRBV19 and J is TRBJ2-2, with D perhaps TRBD2 (6 bases). CDR3 size: 17 residues. Germline V gene sequence: CDR1 LNHDA, CDR2 SQIVND (reference sequence). V lost 9 bases and J lost 0, with 20 bases in between. CDR3 sequence: CASRDYGTLANTGELFF. The CDR3 nucleotides are TGTGCCAGCCGGGATTACGGGACTCTCGCGAACACCGGGGAGCTGTTTTTT.

The chain links TRBV5-1 to TRBJ2-7; D possibly corresponds to TRBD2 (6 bases). The V end was cut by 0 bases, the J end by 3 bases, with 7 bases between. The CDR3 totals 13 residues. The V gene's germline CDR1 is SGHRS and CDR2 YFSETQ. The CDR3 region has the DNA TGCGCCAGCAGCTTGGACGGGAGCTACGAGCAGTACTTC. As protein: CASSLDGSYEQYF.

The chain combines TRBV10-3 with TRBJ2-5; no firm D call. This CDR3 has 12 amino acids. CDR1 and CDR2 (germline): ENHRY, SYGVKD. Trimming cost V 0 bases and J 5 bases, with 4 bases left between them. The CDR3 DNA is TGTGCCATCAGTGAGTCGTCGGAGACCCAGTACTTC. This encodes CAISESSETQYF.

The chain couples TRBV5-1 to TRBJ2-5; D is ambiguous. Germline CDR1 and CDR2: SGHRS and YFSETQ. This CDR3 has 14 amino acids. V lost 0 bases and J lost 4, with 10 bases in between. CDR3 sequence reads: CASSLEGTRETQYF. DNA for the CDR3: TGCGCCAGCAGCTTGGAGGGTACAAGAGAGACCCAGTACTTC.

The V call is TRBV5-8, the J call TRBJ2-7; 15 nucleotides align to TRBD2. Germline V gene data show CDR1 as SGHTS and CDR2 as YDEGEE. The CDR3 spans 19 residues. J gave up 4 bases and V 5 bases, and 16 bases lay outside the gene matches. This CDR3 is CASRGLTGLAGGLGYEQYF. Written as DNA, the CDR3 is TGTGCCAGCAGGGGACTCACCGGACTAGCGGGAGGGCTGGGGTACGAGCAGTACTTC.

The chain joins TRBV6-5 to TRBJ1-1; unclear D gene. The CDR3 consists of 15 residues. The germline V gene encodes CDR1 MNHEY and CDR2 SVGAGI. Trimming cost V 6 bases and J 2 bases, with 16 bases left between them. CDR3 sequence (DNA): TGTGCCAGCAGACCCCGACGAGGTTCTAACACTGAAGCTTTCTTT. Translating it yields CASRPRRGSNTEAFF.

The J gene is TRBJ1-1, the V gene TRBV7-2; 7 bases align to TRBD1. The CDR3 spans 16 residues. Trimming cost V 3 bases and J 5 bases; bases outside gene matches: 12. Germline V gene lookup returns CDR1 SGHTA and CDR2 FQGNSA. CDR3: CASSFTPTGVRTEAFF. The CDR3 coding sequence is TGTGCCAGCAGCTTTACACCTACAGGGGTTAGGACTGAAGCTTTCTTT.

The V call is TRBV5-1, the J call TRBJ1-4; 9 bases map to TRBD1. In germline, CDR1 is SGHRS, CDR2 YFSETQ. Losses at the gene ends were 5 bases for V and 5 bases for J; bases not matched to a gene: 4. The length of the CDR3 is 14 residues. The CDR3 DNA reads TGCGCCAGCAGAAACGGACAGGGGAATGAAAAACTGTTTTTT. Translating gives CASRNGQGNEKLFF.

In DNA, the CDR3 is TGTGCCAGCAGCCAGACAGTCTCTGGAAACACCATATATTTT. Amino acids: CASSQTVSGNTIYF. The rearrangement joins TRBV6-5 to TRBJ1-3; D might be TRBD1 (5 bases). Germline V gene lookup returns CDR1 MNHEY and CDR2 SVGAGI. There are 14 residues in the CDR3. V was pared by 6 bases and J by 0 bases, with 9 bases between.

CDR3 DNA sequence: TGTGCCAGCAGTTTTGGGATTACTAACTATGGCTACACCTTC. Its translation: CASSFGITNYGYTF. This sequence joins TRBV28 and TRBJ1-2; D is unclear. CDR3 length: 14 residues. In germline, CDR1 is MDHEN, CDR2 SYDVKM. V was pared by 3 bases and J by 0 bases, with 8 bases between.

This chain joins TRBV11-2 and TRBJ2-4; 7 bases map to TRBD1. This CDR3 region has 16 residues. The germline V gene encodes CDR1 SGHAT and CDR2 FQNNGV. V lost 4 bases, J lost 7 bases, and 13 bases stayed unmatched. Written as DNA, the CDR3 is TGTGCCAGCAGCTCTCGAGCCGGTACAGGGGTGAACATTCAGTACTTC. Translated: CASSSRAGTGVNIQYF.

The rearrangement links TRBV2 to TRBJ2-5; D unresolved. In germline, CDR1 is SNHLY, CDR2 FYNNEI. CDR3 length: 14 residues. The ends were cut back, 6 bases at V and 1 base at J, with 12 bases in the middle. The CDR3 loop is CASSYLMGQETQYF. CDR3 DNA sequence: TGTGCCAGCAGCTACTTGATGGGCCAAGAGACCCAGTACTTC.

This chain uses TRBV13 with TRBJ2-7, with D perhaps TRBD2 (6 bases). The V end was cut by 2 bases, the J end by 3 bases, with 11 bases between. CDR1 PRHDT and CDR2 FYEKMQ come from the germline V gene (reference sequence). The CDR3 contains 14 residues. The DNA for the CDR3 is TGTGCCAGCAGCTTACCCGGGGGTAGCTACGAGCAGTACTTC. It translates to CASSLPGGSYEQYF.

This clone was counted only a few times. The chain joins TRBV21-1 to TRBJ2-2; the table's D call, TRBD2, has no DNA check behind it. TRBV21-1 is recorded as a pseudogene. The CDR3 consists of 18 residues. The CDR3 DNA reads TGTGCCAGCAGCATCCCGGGGGAGGGAGTTTGGAACACCGGGGAGCTGTTTTTT. This encodes CASSIPGEGVWNTGELFF.